One and the same sample provided the 17 T cell receptor beta chains below, sequenced in a study of cytomegalovirus exposure and HLA in healthy donors (dated by TCRdb to about 2017). Libraries were prepared through the immunoSEQ multiplex PCR assay. For the multiplex PCR, a mixture combining 60 forward primers for TCR Vbeta segments and 13 reverse primers for TCR Jbeta segments was used. Sourced from immuneACCESS, this table was stored by TCRdb with only in-frame sequences that have V and J called. A share of the clones is absent; for the studies checked, an unresolved V gene accounts for under half, and the remainder has no known explanation. This sample's records show around 80,000 clones. The ten top clones hold about 4.9% of the sample. What was sequenced was PBMCs. All receptors come from a man aged 35 to 55 in good health and CMV-seronegative.

This chain uses TRBV7-9 with TRBJ1-3, with 7 bases identical to TRBD1. V shed 6 bases and J 12 bases; nucleotides not matched to a gene: 17. Germline CDR1 SEHNR, CDR2 FQNEAQ (reference sequence). The CDR3 extends over 15 amino acids. The CDR3 spells CASSWVLGGDFGIYF. CDR3 bases: TGTGCCAGCAGTTGGGTATTAGGGGGCGATTTCGGCATATATTTT.

V and J are TRBV6-5 and TRBJ1-3; a weak D match, TRBD1 (6 bases). There are 13 residues in the CDR3. Germline V gene data show CDR1 as MNHEY and CDR2 as SVGAGI. Trimming left V 7 bases short and J 0 bases short, with 7 bases between. CDR3 sequence reads: CASNRASGNTIYF. CDR3 DNA: TGTGCCAGCAACAGGGCCTCTGGAAACACCATATATTTT.

V is TRBV30 and J is TRBJ2-1; maybe TRBD2 (5 bases). Germline CDR1 reads GTSNPN; CDR2 reads SVGIG (reference sequence). The CDR3 contains 12 residues. Trimming stripped 5 bases from V and 4 bases from J, with 9 bases between. CDR3 region: CAWGRTYNEQFF. The DNA for the CDR3 is TGTGCCTGGGGTAGGACTTACAATGAGCAGTTCTTC.

The rearrangement uses TRBV6-5 and TRBJ2-7; maybe TRBD2 (6 bases). Germline V gene sequence: CDR1 MNHEY, CDR2 SVGAGI. The CDR3 sequence is 14 residues long. Trimming stripped 7 bases from V and 2 bases from J, with 15 bases between. The DNA of the CDR3 is TGTGCCAGCACCTGGGGGGTAGGGGCCTACGAGCAGTACTTC. Amino acid sequence: CASTWGVGAYEQYF.

This chain links TRBV30 with TRBJ1-2; 9 bases match TRBD1. The V gene end was trimmed by 6 bases and the J gene end by 4 bases; junction bases not matched to a gene: 6. The CDR3 totals 13 residues. CDR1 GTSNPN and CDR2 SVGIG come from the germline V gene (reference sequence). The CDR3 nucleotides read TGTGCCTGCCCGGACAGGGGTGGCTATGGCTACACCTTC. Protein product: CACPDRGGYGYTF. Complete variable domain (other parts from reference TRBV30 and TRBJ1-2): SQTIHQWPATLVQPVGSPLSLECTVEGTSNPNLYWYRQAAGRGLQLLFYSVGIGQISSEVPQNLSASRPQDRQFILSSKKLLLSDSGFYLCACPDRGGYGYTFGSGTRLTVV.

The rearrangement uses TRBV5-6 and TRBJ2-1; D call uncertain. V gave up 0 bases and J gave up 5 bases, with 15 bases separating them. Germline assignment: CDR1 SGHDT and CDR2 YYEEEE. The CDR3 is 16 amino acids. CDR3 protein: CASSLAVEISNNEQFF. The DNA for the CDR3 is TGTGCCAGCAGCTTGGCCGTAGAGATTTCGAACAATGAGCAGTTCTTC.

The gene calls are TRBV10-1 and TRBJ2-1; 7 bases are a match to TRBD2. Germline V CDR1 and CDR2: WNHNN, SYGVQD (reference sequence). The CDR3 is 15 amino acids. J gave up 0 bases and V 3 bases, and 2 bases lay outside the gene matches. The CDR3 DNA follows: TGCGCCAGCAGTGACAGCGGGACCTCCTACAATGAGCAGTTCTTC. Translated, it gives CASSDSGTSYNEQFF.

The chain is built from TRBV5-1 and TRBJ2-3, with TRBD2 as a possible D gene (6 bases). V shed 2 bases and J shed 5 bases, with 12 bases lying between them. There are 14 residues in the CDR3. CDR1 is SGHRS and CDR2 is YFSETQ in the germline V gene. Here the CDR3 DNA reads TGCGCCAGCAGCTTTGAGTGGGGGGAAGATACGCAGTATTTT. Protein product: CASSFEWGEDTQYF.

The rearrangement uses TRBV5-1 and TRBJ2-3; 9 positions agree with TRBD1. CDR1 is SGHRS and CDR2 is YFSETQ in the germline V gene. The V segment lost 3 bases and the J segment 2 bases; nucleotides outside the gene matches: 7. The CDR3 is 16 residues long. In nucleotides, the CDR3 is TGCGCCAGCAGCTCGACCCGGGACAGGGCCACAGATACGCAGTATTTT. This codes for CASSSTRDRATDTQYF.

Written as DNA, the CDR3 is TGTGCCAGCAGCTTAATGCGTGCGGCTGAAGCTTTCTTT. Amino acid sequence: CASSLMRAAEAFF. V gene TRBV11-2 combines with J gene TRBJ1-1, with unresolved D. Per germline, CDR1 SGHAT and CDR2 FQNNGV. V dropped 2 bases and J dropped 6 bases, with 10 bases sitting between them. The CDR3 sequence is 13 residues long.

V is TRBV27 and J is TRBJ2-7, with a possible D match to TRBD2 (6 bases). From germline, CDR1 is MNHEY and CDR2 SMNVEV (reference sequence). The V and J ends lost 3 bases and 4 bases respectively, with 13 bases between them. The CDR3 consists of 14 residues. The CDR3 region is CASSFRLGSYEQYF. CDR3 coding DNA: TGTGCCAGCAGTTTCCGACTAGGATCGTACGAGCAGTACTTC.

CDR3 protein: CASSLKPSDRASYEQYF. Written as DNA, the CDR3 is TGCGCCAGCAGCCTAAAACCTTCGGACAGGGCGTCCTACGAGCAGTACTTC. The chain joins TRBV4-1 to TRBJ2-7; TRBD1 aligns across 8 bases. Looked up from germline, CDR1 is MGHRA and CDR2 is YSYEKL. This CDR3 region has 17 residues. J gave up 1 base and V 4 bases, and 12 bases lay outside the gene matches.

In DNA form, the CDR3 reads TGTGCCTGGAGCCTAACAGGGGGTTCCAGGGACACTGAAGCTTTCTTT. This translates into CAWSLTGGSRDTEAFF. The chain joins TRBV30 to TRBJ1-1; TRBD1 matches at 8 bases. Per the germline V gene, CDR1 is GTSNPN and CDR2 is SVGIG (reference sequence). Losses at the gene ends were 3 bases for V and 3 bases for J; bases not matched to a gene: 12. This CDR3 has 16 residues.

The J gene is TRBJ1-1, the V gene TRBV5-1, with D hard to call. This CDR3 is 15 amino acids long. Germline V lookup: CDR1 SGHRS, CDR2 YFSETQ. V lost 0 bases and J 4 bases, leaving 13 bases between the germline ends. The CDR3: CASSLAVGRVTEAFF. DNA for the CDR3: TGCGCCAGCAGCTTGGCTGTAGGGCGGGTCACTGAAGCTTTCTTT. The full variable domain, completed using reference TRBV5-1 and TRBJ1-1, is KAGVTQTPRYLIKTRGQQVTLSCSPISGHRSVSWYQQTPGQGLQFLFEYFSETQRNKGNFPGRFSGRQFSNSRSEMNVSTLELGDSALYLCASSLAVGRVTEAFFGQGTRLTVV.

The V call is TRBV11-2, the J call TRBJ1-2, with TRBD1 matching 9 bases. Unmatched junction bases numbered 6, after V lost 5 bases and J lost 8 bases. There are 13 residues in the CDR3. Germline assignment: CDR1 SGHAT and CDR2 FQNNGV. CDR3 nucleotide sequence: TGTGCCAGCAGCCCTAACAGGGGGCGGGGCTACACCTTC. It codes for CASSPNRGRGYTF.

In DNA, the CDR3 is TGTGCCAGCGGGACAGGGATCACCTACGAGCAGTACTTC. It is translated as CASGTGITYEQYF. This chain joins TRBV2 and TRBJ2-5; 9 bases agree with TRBD1. The end of the DNA aligns better with TRBJ2-7, so the J call may be wrong. This CDR3 has 13 amino acids. Germline V gene data show CDR1 as SNHLY and CDR2 as FYNNEI.

The chain has TRBV11-2 and TRBJ1-1, with 7 bases lining up with TRBD1. Trimming at V came to 7 bases and at J to 0 bases, leaving 8 bases not matched to a gene. The CDR3 has 15 residues. Germline V gives CDR1 SGHAT, CDR2 FQNNGV. The CDR3 DNA reads as TGTGCCAGCAAACGACAGGGTGGTATGAACACTGAAGCTTTCTTT. This translates into CASKRQGGMNTEAFF.